This entry lists 28 T cell receptor beta chains sequenced from one sample in a study of T cell changes during pregnancy in multiple sclerosis. Measured with immunoSEQ multiplex PCR; TCRdb has only the in-frame clones, and not every one. Of under 70,000 clones in the sample, roughly 94% were seen once. The sample here was CD8+ T cells from peripheral blood mononuclear cells, taken after pregnancy. These receptors were obtained from a female donor with multiple sclerosis, enrolled in a pregnancy study.

For the CDR3, the DNA is TGTGCCAGCAGTTTCCTGACTAGCGGGAGATGGAGTGCAGATACGCAGTATTTT. It translates to CASSFLTSGRWSADTQYF. The V gene is TRBV27, the J gene TRBJ2-3, with 12 nucleotides matching TRBD2. This CDR3 spans 18 amino acids. Germline V gives CDR1 MNHEY, CDR2 SMNVEV (reference sequence). V lost 3 bases and J lost 4; bases outside the gene matches: 11.

The V gene is TRBV11-2, the J gene TRBJ2-5; no definite D call. The CDR3 totals 12 residues. Trimming stripped 1 base from V and 5 bases from J, with 5 bases between. CDR1 SGHAT and CDR2 FQNNGV come from the germline V gene. CDR3 bases: TGTGCCAGCAGCTTAGTTATGGAGACCCAGTACTTC. Its protein is CASSLVMETQYF.

To note about this clone: In the same sample, other DNA sequences code for this CDR3. The chain is built from TRBV19 and TRBJ1-1; the D is unclear. CDR1 is LNHDA, CDR2 SQIVND, per germline (reference sequence). This CDR3 has 13 amino acids. V lost 3 bases, J lost 1 base, and 6 bases lay in between. The CDR3 here is CASSMTGNTEAFF. CDR3 in DNA: TGTGCCAGTAGTATGACGGGGAACACTGAAGCTTTCTTT. Full variable domain (remainder filled in from reference TRBV19 and TRBJ1-1): DGGITQSPKYLFRKEGQNVTLSCEQNLNHDAMYWYRQDPGQGLRLIYYSQIVNDFQKGDIAEGYSVSREKKESFPLTVTSAQKNPTAFYLCASSMTGNTEAFFGQGTRLTVV.

The chain joins TRBV7-3 to TRBJ1-4; tentatively, D is TRBD1 (6 bases). The CDR3 is 16 residues long. V shed 2 bases and J shed 0 bases, with 10 bases lying between them. CDR1 and CDR2 (germline): SGHTA, FQGTGA. The CDR3 protein is CASSLHRAATNEKLFF. The CDR3 bases are TGTGCCAGCAGCTTACACAGGGCGGCAACTAATGAAAAACTGTTTTTT.

V and J are TRBV7-2 and TRBJ1-1; a weak D match, TRBD1 (6 bases). The germline gives CDR1 SGHTA, CDR2 FQGNSA. Trimming cost V 5 bases and J 4 bases, with 11 bases left between them. CDR3 length: 13 residues. The CDR3 DNA follows: TGTGCCAGCAGCCCCGAGGGGGTCACTGAAGCTTTCTTT. Translating it yields CASSPEGVTEAFF. The full variable domain, with the rest looked up from reference TRBV7-2 and TRBJ1-1, is GAGVSQSPSNKVTEKGKDVELRCDPISGHTALYWYRQSLGQGLEFLIYFQGNSAPDKSGLPSDRFSAERTGGSVSTLTIQRTQQEDSAVYLCASSPEGVTEAFFGQGTRLTVV.

The chain has TRBV27 and TRBJ2-1; TRBD1 matches 9 bases. Losses at the gene ends were 5 bases for V and 7 bases for J; bases not matched to a gene: 21. Per the germline V gene, CDR1 is MNHEY and CDR2 is SMNVEV (reference sequence). The CDR3 is made up of 19 amino acids. The CDR3 reads CASSPRTGVTTSRRNEQFF. The CDR3 DNA reads as TGTGCCAGCAGTCCTAGGACAGGGGTCACCACATCTCGTAGGAATGAGCAGTTCTTC.

The chain joins TRBV4-2 to TRBJ1-2; D is unclear. CDR3 size: 15 residues. CDR1 and CDR2 from the germline V gene are LGHNA and YNFKEQ. Deletions cut 2 bases from V and 4 bases from J, with 14 bases between. DNA of the CDR3: TGTGCCAGCAGCCAACCTAAAACAGCAACCTATGGCTACACCTTC. It translates to CASSQPKTATYGYTF.

Written as DNA, the CDR3 is TGTGCCAGCAGTTATAGGACAGGCACAGATACGCAGTATTTT. Translated, it gives CASSYRTGTDTQYF. The chain employs TRBV27 and TRBJ2-3; D may be TRBD1 (6 bases). Trimming took off 4 bases at V and 1 base at J, with 9 bases between the two ends. The V gene's germline CDR1 is MNHEY and CDR2 SMNVEV (reference sequence). This CDR3 has 14 amino acids.

This clone was seen only once. This chain connects TRBV28 to TRBJ2-3; 8 bases fit TRBD2. The CDR3 runs to 16 residues. The germline CDR1 and CDR2 sequences are MDHEN and SYDVKM. With V trimmed by 1 base and J by 2 bases, 5 bases remained unmatched. In DNA form, the CDR3 reads TGTGCCAGCAGTTTATCCAGCGGGAGTAACACAGATACGCAGTATTTT. Its translation is CASSLSSGSNTDTQYF.

The chain links TRBV14 to TRBJ1-1, with TRBD1 matching over 7 bases. CDR3 length: 13 amino acids. The germline V gene encodes CDR1 SGHDN and CDR2 FVKESK. J lost 10 bases, V lost 1 base, and 6 bases had no gene match. CDR3 DNA sequence: TGTGCCAGCAGCCAAGGGACAGGAGGAAGAGCTTTCTTT. Translating it yields CASSQGTGGRAFF.

This clone appeared once. This chain connects TRBV11-2 to TRBJ1-1; D is unclear. The germline V gene encodes CDR1 SGHAT and CDR2 FQNNGV. The CDR3 runs 13 residues. The V and J ends lost 3 bases and 1 base respectively, with 6 bases between them. As DNA, the CDR3 is TGTGCCAGCAGCTTTGAGCGGAACACTGAAGCTTTCTTT. Its protein is CASSFERNTEAFF.

This chain joins TRBV30 and TRBJ2-1; D is perhaps TRBD2 (5 bases). With 2 bases removed from V and 7 bases from J, the gap between germline ends came to 12 bases. The CDR3 totals 13 residues. Germline CDR1 is GTSNPN and CDR2 is SVGIG (reference sequence). The CDR3 reads CAWSWLARNEQFF. The DNA of the CDR3 is TGTGCCTGGAGTTGGCTAGCACGGAATGAGCAGTTCTTC. Supplemented by reference TRBV30 and TRBJ2-1, the full variable domain reads SQTIHQWPATLVQPVGSPLSLECTVEGTSNPNLYWYRQAAGRGLQLLFYSVGIGQISSEVPQNLSASRPQDRQFILSSKKLLLSDSGFYLCAWSWLARNEQFFGPGTRLTVL.

The V gene is TRBV4-1, the J gene TRBJ1-1, with TRBD1 matching 8 bases. The CDR3 has 17 amino acids. Per germline, CDR1 MGHRA and CDR2 YSYEKL. V was clipped by 3 bases and J by 4 bases; unmatched bases: 13. The CDR3 region has the DNA TGCGCCAGCAGCCAGGGGGTGCCAGGGGGCATCCTCACTGAAGCTTTCTTT. The encoded protein is CASSQGVPGGILTEAFF.

The genes are TRBV27 and TRBJ1-1, with D unresolved. Trimming stripped 5 bases from V and 0 bases from J, with 13 bases between. Germline values: CDR1 MNHEY, CDR2 SMNVEV (reference sequence). The CDR3 has 15 residues. As DNA, the CDR3 is TGTGCCAGCAGTCCCCAAACAGAGATGAACACTGAAGCTTTCTTT. Its protein product is CASSPQTEMNTEAFF.

The chain recombines TRBV28 with TRBJ1-2; D is unresolved. V was cut by 5 bases and J by 4 bases, with 20 bases left in between. Germline V CDR1 and CDR2: MDHEN, SYDVKM. The CDR3 totals 16 residues. The CDR3 DNA follows: TGTGCCAGCAGTCCTCCAAGACACGCCGAGGGCTATGGCTACACCTTC. Translating gives CASSPPRHAEGYGYTF.

The rearrangement joins TRBV19 to TRBJ1-1; D ambiguous. The CDR3 runs to 14 residues. Germline V lookup: CDR1 LNHDA, CDR2 SQIVND (reference sequence). V gave up 10 bases and J gave up 1 base, with 16 bases separating them. CDR3 residues: CATSVGRGNTEAFF. The CDR3 nucleotides read TGTGCCACCTCCGTAGGTCGGGGGAACACTGAAGCTTTCTTT.

J is TRBJ2-7 and V is TRBV5-1; tentative D call: TRBD2 (7 bases). This CDR3 is built from 15 residues. CDR1 and CDR2 from the germline V gene are SGHRS and YFSETQ. The V and J ends lost 6 bases and 5 bases respectively, with 21 bases between them. CDR3 DNA sequence: TGCGCCAGCAAGGGGGAGGGCCTTGGAAAGAACGAGCAGTACTTC. It is translated as CASKGEGLGKNEQYF. The full variable domain, completed using reference TRBV5-1 and TRBJ2-7, is KAGVTQTPRYLIKTRGQQVTLSCSPISGHRSVSWYQQTPGQGLQFLFEYFSETQRNKGNFPGRFSGRQFSNSRSEMNVSTLELGDSALYLCASKGEGLGKNEQYFGPGTRLTVT.

This chain connects TRBV7-2 to TRBJ1-1; 8 nucleotides agree with TRBD1. The CDR3 consists of 15 residues. Germline assignment: CDR1 SGHTA and CDR2 FQGNSA. The V gene end was trimmed by 0 bases and the J gene end by 8 bases; junction bases not matched to a gene: 8. The chain's CDR3 is CASSLAMAGGREAFF. The CDR3 bases are TGTGCCAGCAGCTTAGCCATGGCAGGGGGCCGAGAAGCTTTCTTT.

This clone has just one count. This sequence joins TRBV27 and TRBJ2-2; 11 bases match TRBD2. V was clipped by 8 bases and J by 5 bases; unmatched bases: 13. Germline loops: CDR1 MNHEY, CDR2 SMNVEV (reference sequence). CDR3 length: 17 residues. The CDR3 reads CASPGELAGVGTGELFF. The CDR3 DNA reads TGTGCCAGCCCTGGGGAACTAGCGGGAGTTGGGACCGGGGAGCTGTTTTTT.

The chain has TRBV5-6 and TRBJ2-7; 7 nucleotides align to TRBD1. The CDR3 runs to 13 residues. The ends lost 5 bases at V and 2 bases at J; junction bases unmatched: 4. The V gene's germline CDR1 is SGHDT and CDR2 YYEEEE. CDR3 sequence reads: CASSWDRTYEQYF. The CDR3 nucleotides read TGTGCCAGCAGTTGGGACAGAACCTACGAGCAGTACTTC.

The chain employs TRBV19 and TRBJ2-7, with D tentatively TRBD2 (5 bases). Trimming shortened V by 3 bases and J by 2 bases, and 5 bases separated the two germline ends. The CDR3 is made up of 12 amino acids. Germline V lookup: CDR1 LNHDA, CDR2 SQIVND (reference sequence). Here the CDR3 DNA reads TGTGCCAGTAGTATGGGAGCCTACGAGCAGTACTTC. This sequence encodes CASSMGAYEQYF.

The genes are TRBV28 and TRBJ2-5; 8 bases agree with TRBD2. Germline V gives CDR1 MDHEN, CDR2 SYDVKM. This CDR3 spans 14 amino acids. Trimming removed 10 bases from V and 2 bases from J; junction bases left unmatched: 9. CDR3 loop: CATGDSGIQETQYF. CDR3 in DNA: TGTGCCACCGGGGATAGCGGGATACAAGAGACCCAGTACTTC.

This chain links TRBV27 with TRBJ2-7; D call uncertain. CDR1 MNHEY and CDR2 SMNVEV come from the germline V gene (reference sequence). The CDR3 totals 14 residues. The V gene lost 6 bases and the J gene lost 3 bases, with 15 bases spanning the gap. CDR3 in amino acids: CASSASGSLYEQYF. CDR3 nucleotides: TGTGCCAGCAGCGCTTCGGGTAGTCTCTACGAGCAGTACTTC.

The chain recombines TRBV27 with TRBJ2-1; D is perhaps TRBD2 (5 bases). The V end lost 3 bases, the J end lost 9 bases, and 18 bases lay between the germline ends. Germline CDR1 and CDR2: MNHEY and SMNVEV (reference sequence). CDR3 length: 15 amino acids. CDR3 bases: TGTGCCAGCAGTTTGGCAAGAGGGAGCTTCAGTGAGCAGTTCTTC. This encodes CASSLARGSFSEQFF.

This chain joins TRBV27 and TRBJ2-3, with D unclear. Germline loops: CDR1 MNHEY, CDR2 SMNVEV (reference sequence). Trimming took off 0 bases at V and 2 bases at J, with 6 bases between the two ends. The CDR3 loop spans 14 amino acids. In DNA form, the CDR3 reads TGTGCCAGCAGTTTATCGGCAGACACAGATACGCAGTATTTT. Translating it yields CASSLSADTDTQYF.

This clone was detected once. The V gene is TRBV5-1, the J gene TRBJ2-2; 7 bases fit TRBD1. The CDR3 is 14 amino acids. The trim removed 0 bases at V and 6 bases at J, leaving 2 bases unmatched. CDR1 and CDR2 (germline): SGHRS, YFSETQ. This chain's CDR3 is CASSLGGGSGELFF. The CDR3 DNA reads as TGCGCCAGCAGCTTGGGAGGGGGCTCCGGGGAGCTGTTTTTT.

This rearrangement joins TRBV27 to TRBJ2-7; the D gene is possibly TRBD1 (5 bases). Germline assignment: CDR1 MNHEY and CDR2 SMNVEV (reference sequence). The CDR3 loop spans 13 amino acids. Trimming cost V 3 bases and J 2 bases, with 8 bases left between them. The CDR3 reads CASSLQGTYEQYF. DNA for the CDR3: TGTGCCAGCAGTTTGCAGGGAACCTACGAGCAGTACTTC.

The chain recombines TRBV7-5 with TRBJ1-5; TRBD1, the D gene given by the table, was not confirmed from the DNA. TRBV7-5 represents a pseudogene. The CDR3 runs 13 residues. The CDR3 region has the DNA TGTGTCAGAAGAGGGGGTCTTAGTCAGCCCCAGCATTTT. Translation gives CVRRGGLSQPQHF.